This TCR beta chain derives from a study of identical twins. TCRdb re-called the 5' RACE reads through MiXCR, storing one row per CDR3 protein. The sample has around 500,000 distinct CDR3 sequences; 11% to 15% are singletons. This clonotype came up a few times. What it recognizes is unknown. The CDR3 is 14 amino acids. Trimming removed 6 bases from V and 2 bases from J; junction bases left unmatched: 7. Study-wide findings and caveats: One should note that invariant MAIT and iNKT cells could partly confound zero-insertion analyses.

The same data also went into a second study, on yellow fever vaccine responses in identical twins.

Sequenced: CD4+ T cells sorted from blood. The V gene is TRBV12-3 or TRBV12-4, the J gene TRBJ2-7, with TRBD1 matching 7 bases. The sequence was collected from a woman aged 18 to 35 in good health. The CDR3 reads CASRLGQEAYEQYF. CDR3 in DNA: TGTGCCAGCAGACTCGGACAGGAAGCCTACGAGCAGTACTTC.